The 27 T cell receptor beta chains presented below share a single source sample, sequenced in a study of T cells after yellow fever vaccination. TCRdb re-derived calls from the 5' RACE reads in MiXCR, one entry per CDR3 protein. The data contain 500,000 to 550,000 distinct CDR3 sequences, 21% of them singletons. The sample was PBMCs, taken 21 days after the first yellow fever vaccination. The source is a man between 18 and 35 years old who received the YFV17D yellow fever vaccine.

The chain is built from TRBV7-9 and TRBJ2-2; a possible D gene is TRBD2 (7 bases). The CDR3 loop spans 16 amino acids. Germline lookup yields CDR1 SEHNR and CDR2 FQNEAQ (reference sequence). V was cut by 5 bases and J by 3 bases, with 16 bases left in between. CDR3 protein: CASSRGAILDTGELFF. CDR3 bases: TGTGCCAGCAGCCGGGGGGCCATTTTGGACACCGGGGAGCTGTTTTTT. The complete variable domain, with remaining parts taken from reference TRBV7-9 and TRBJ2-2, reads DTGVSQNPRHKITKRGQNVTFRCDPISEHNRLYWYRQTLGQGPEFLTYFQNEAQLEKSRLLSDRFSAERPKGSFSTLEIQRTEQGDSAMYLCASSRGAILDTGELFFGEGSRLTVL.

This chain joins TRBV7-9 and TRBJ2-5, with 8 positions matching TRBD1. The CDR3 contains 16 residues. After removal of 2 bases from V and 1 base from J, the junction contained 6 bases not matched to a gene. The germline CDR1 and CDR2 sequences are SEHNR and FQNEAQ (reference sequence). CDR3 coding DNA: TGTGCCAGCAGCTTACCCCCGACAGGGGCCCAAGAGACCCAGTACTTC. Protein sequence: CASSLPPTGAQETQYF. The variable domain in full, with the rest retrieved from reference TRBV7-9 and TRBJ2-5, is DTGVSQNPRHKITKRGQNVTFRCDPISEHNRLYWYRQTLGQGPEFLTYFQNEAQLEKSRLLSDRFSAERPKGSFSTLEIQRTEQGDSAMYLCASSLPPTGAQETQYFGPGTRLLVL.

Comment on this clonotype: With a much larger clone just one base away, this may be a read error. The gene calls are TRBV5-1 and TRBJ2-7, with a tentative D call TRBD2 (5 bases). Germline CDR1 reads SGHRS; CDR2 reads YFSETQ. This CDR3 comprises 12 residues. The CDR3 here is CASREDSCEQYF. CDR3 DNA sequence: TGCGCCAGCAGGGAGGACTCCTGCGAGCAGTACTTC.

The table lists this clonotype with a few counts. V gene TRBV2 combines with J gene TRBJ2-2; no reliable D call. Per germline, CDR1 SNHLY and CDR2 FYNNEI. V was trimmed by 1 base and J by 1 base, leaving 7 bases between them. The CDR3 is made up of 15 amino acids. CDR3 bases: TGTGCCAGCAGTGAAGAGGGCCTGAACACCGGGGAGCTGTTTTTT. Protein product: CASSEEGLNTGELFF.

This clonotype appeared a few times. Its ends do not fully match the called genes, so a read error is possible. The chain carries TRBV29-1 and TRBJ1-2, with no clear D. This CDR3 comprises 8 residues. From germline, CDR1 is SQVTM and CDR2 ANQGSEA. CDR3 region: CSAAGGAF. The CDR3 region has the DNA TGCAGCGCCGCGGGTGGCGCCTTC.

This sequence joins TRBV10-2 and TRBJ1-5, with D unresolved. CDR1 is WSHSY, CDR2 SAAADI, per germline. Trimming removed 6 bases at V and 9 bases at J, with 15 bases between. CDR3 length equals 13 residues. CDR3 sequence reads: CASSSLNGRPQHF. The CDR3 DNA sequence: TGCGCCAGCAGCTCTCTAAACGGACGGCCCCAGCATTTT.

The chain employs TRBV5-1 and TRBJ2-7; D is possibly TRBD2 (5 bases). From germline, CDR1 is SGHRS and CDR2 YFSETQ. The CDR3 runs 15 residues. Trimming left V 0 bases short and J 1 base short, with 11 bases between. Written as DNA, the CDR3 is TGCGCCAGCAGCTTGGCGGCCCGCGGGTCCTACGAGCAGTACTTC. Translation: CASSLAARGSYEQYF.

This clonotype has only a few counts. The chain carries TRBV6-2 or TRBV6-3 and TRBJ2-3; no reliable D call. Trimming removed 0 bases at V and 11 bases at J, with 9 bases between. The germline V gene encodes CDR1 MNHEY and CDR2 SVGEGT. This CDR3 is built from 12 residues. This CDR3 reads CASSYSPRKQYF. CDR3 nucleotides: TGTGCCAGCAGTTACTCGCCTAGGAAGCAGTATTTT.

This clonotype has a handful of counts. This chain uses TRBV7-8 with TRBJ2-3, with D possibly matching TRBD1 (6 bases). Trimming cost V 5 bases and J 2 bases, with 17 bases left between them. The CDR3 contains 16 residues. Germline CDR1 and CDR2: SGHVS and FQNEAQ. CDR3 in DNA: TGTGCCAGCAGCCTATATCAGGGGCCCCCCACAGATACGCAGTATTTT. Translating it yields CASSLYQGPPTDTQYF.

The chain is built from TRBV12-3 or TRBV12-4 and TRBJ2-1; TRBD2 aligns across 13 bases. The V gene end was trimmed by 6 bases and the J gene end by 5 bases; junction bases not matched to a gene: 7. The CDR3 length is 16 residues. In DNA form, the CDR3 reads TGTGCCAGCAGGTTTTCCGGACTAGCGGGGGACAATGAGCAGTTCTTC. Its translation is CASRFSGLAGDNEQFF.

The gene calls are TRBV19 and TRBJ2-1, with TRBD1 as a possible D gene (5 bases). The CDR3 length is 15 residues. CDR1 is LNHDA, CDR2 SQIVND, per germline (reference sequence). The V and J ends lost 3 bases and 5 bases respectively, with 14 bases between them. CDR3: CASSISLKGNNEQFF. CDR3 nucleotide sequence: TGTGCCAGTAGTATTTCTCTAAAGGGGAACAATGAGCAGTTCTTC.

This clonotype showed up just a few times. V and J are TRBV5-4 and TRBJ2-3, with unresolved D. Deletions cut 5 bases from V and 2 bases from J, with 6 bases between. The CDR3 sequence is 12 residues long. The germline gives CDR1 SGHNT, CDR2 YYREEE (reference sequence). The CDR3 spells CASRDDTDTQYF. The DNA for the CDR3 is TGTGCCAGCAGGGATGACACAGATACGCAGTATTTT.

This clonotype occurred many times. The chain carries TRBV12-3 or TRBV12-4 and TRBJ2-3; D not certain. V lost 8 bases to trimming and J lost 2 bases, with 2 bases between them. This CDR3 is built from 10 residues. Here the CDR3 reads CASSTDTQYF. CDR3 nucleotide sequence: TGTGCCAGCTCCACAGATACGCAGTATTTT.

This clonotype was found a few times. Relative to the germline gene, one junction end is altered; a read error may explain this. The rearrangement links TRBV20-1 to TRBJ2-5, with 11 bases fitting TRBD2. CDR1 is DFQATT and CDR2 is SNEGSKA in the germline V gene (reference sequence). The CDR3 extends over 15 amino acids. The CDR3 reads CSAKGSGGVLETQYF. CDR3 in DNA: TGCAGCGCTAAGGGTAGCGGGGGGGTCTTAGAGACCCAGTACTTC.

This chain links TRBV12-3 or TRBV12-4 with TRBJ1-2, with 7 bases matching TRBD1. The CDR3 has 14 residues. With V trimmed by 5 bases and J by 8 bases, 11 bases remained unmatched. This CDR3 is CASSPTPTGKGYTF. The CDR3 DNA reads TGTGCCAGCAGTCCAACCCCGACAGGGAAGGGCTACACCTTC.

The chain uses TRBV9 and TRBJ1-6; D is undetermined. V was clipped by 1 base and J by 7 bases, with 12 bases between them. CDR1 is SGDLS, CDR2 YYNGEE, per germline. The CDR3 consists of 15 residues. The CDR3 loop is CASSVTPSGNSPLHF. For the CDR3, the DNA is TGTGCCAGCAGCGTAACCCCTAGCGGGAATTCACCCCTCCACTTT. The entire variable domain, with the rest obtained from reference TRBV9 and TRBJ1-6, is as follows: DSGVTQTPKHLITATGQRVTLRCSPRSGDLSVYWYQQSLDQGLQFLIQYYNGEERAKGNILERFSAQQFPDLHSELNLSSLELGDSALYFCASSVTPSGNSPLHFGNGTRLTVT.

The rearrangement links TRBV7-8 to TRBJ2-1; 7 positions match TRBD1. The CDR3 runs 16 residues. The J segment lost 1 base and the V segment lost 5 bases, leaving 8 bases of the junction unmatched. Germline V lookup: CDR1 SGHVS, CDR2 FQNEAQ. Here the CDR3 reads CASSLQGLRSYNEQFF. The CDR3 DNA reads TGTGCCAGCAGCCTACAGGGGTTGCGGTCCTACAATGAGCAGTTCTTC. The full variable domain, rest sourced from reference TRBV7-8 and TRBJ2-1, is GAGVSQSPRYKVAKRGQDVALRCDPISGHVSLFWYQQALGQGPEFLTYFQNEAQLDKSGLPSDRFFAERPEGSVSTLKIQRTQQEDSAVYLCASSLQGLRSYNEQFFGPGTRLTVL.

The CDR3 DNA sequence: TGTGCCACTAGGACTAGCGGGGACACAGATACGCAGTATTTT. The encoded protein is CATRTSGDTDTQYF. The chain has TRBV10-3 and TRBJ2-3; 12 bases fit TRBD2. The CDR3 spans 14 residues. CDR1 and CDR2 from the germline V gene are ENHRY and SYGVKD. With V trimmed by 10 bases and J by 2 bases, 4 bases remained unmatched.

This clonotype was seen more than once but under ten times. The gene calls are TRBV7-2 and TRBJ2-3; D may match TRBD1 or TRBD2 (5 bases each). Germline V gene data show CDR1 as SGHTA and CDR2 as FQGNSA. The CDR3 totals 15 residues. The V gene lost 2 bases and the J gene lost 1 base, with 10 bases spanning the gap. The DNA of the CDR3 is TGTGCCAGCAGCTTAAAGACGGGGCGCACAGATACGCAGTATTTT. It is translated as CASSLKTGRTDTQYF.

J is TRBJ1-2 and V is TRBV29-1; D might be TRBD1 (5 bases). This CDR3 contains 11 residues. V lost 7 bases and J 8 bases, leaving 14 bases between the germline ends. CDR1 is SQVTM, CDR2 ANQGSEA, per germline. The CDR3 loop reads CSAMEGTGYTF. CDR3 bases: TGCAGCGCCATGGAGGGGACCGGCTACACCTTC. The complete variable domain, with remaining parts taken from reference TRBV29-1 and TRBJ1-2, reads SAVISQKPSRDICQRGTSLTIQCQVDSQVTMMFWYRQQPGQSLTLIATANQGSEATYESGFVIDKFPISRPNLTFSTLTVSNMSPEDSSIYLCSAMEGTGYTFGSGTRLTVV.

The chain uses TRBV12-3 or TRBV12-4 and TRBJ2-1; 10 nucleotides align to TRBD2. CDR3 length equals 16 residues. The junction had 9 bases not matched to a gene; V was cut back by 5 bases and J by 5 bases. This chain's CDR3 is CASSPPQRGGDNEQFF. The CDR3 DNA is TGTGCCAGCAGTCCGCCCCAGCGGGGGGGTGACAATGAGCAGTTCTTC.

V and J are TRBV4-3 and TRBJ2-1, with D possibly TRBD1 on 5 matching bases. V lost 4 bases, J lost 0 bases, and 10 bases lay in between. Germline CDR1 is LGHNA and CDR2 is YSLEER. The CDR3 contains 15 residues. CDR3 in amino acids: CASSRYDSSYNEQFF. CDR3 nucleotide sequence: TGCGCCAGCAGCCGCTATGACAGCTCCTACAATGAGCAGTTCTTC.

The chain links TRBV12-3 or TRBV12-4 to TRBJ2-1; D is possibly TRBD1 or TRBD2 (6 bases each). This CDR3 is 13 amino acids long. Trimming shortened V by 3 bases and J by 8 bases, and 11 bases separated the two germline ends. The DNA of the CDR3 is TGTGCCAGCAGTTTTACGAGGGGGGATGAGCAGTTCTTC. It codes for CASSFTRGDEQFF.

The chain recombines TRBV25-1 with TRBJ2-7, with a possible D match to TRBD1 (6 bases). Per the germline V gene, CDR1 is MGHDK and CDR2 is SYGVNS. Trimming left V 7 bases short and J 2 bases short, with 15 bases between. The length of the CDR3 is 14 residues. CDR3 coding DNA: TGTGCCAGCACGGGACGGACAGCAGCCTACGAGCAGTACTTC. Encoded protein: CASTGRTAAYEQYF.

In its sample, this clonotype was seen a few times. This rearrangement joins TRBV19 to TRBJ2-6, with D hard to call. This CDR3 is built from 15 residues. Germline CDR1 is LNHDA and CDR2 is SQIVND (reference sequence). V lost 3 bases, J lost 0 bases, and 6 bases lay in between. DNA for the CDR3: TGTGCCAGTAGTATCACCAGCTCTGGGGCCAACGTCCTGACTTTC. Amino acid sequence: CASSITSSGANVLTF.

The sample holds a few counts of this clonotype. V gene TRBV29-1 combines with J gene TRBJ1-2; D might be TRBD1 (6 bases). Germline V gene data show CDR1 as SQVTM and CDR2 as ANQGSEA. This CDR3 is built from 11 residues. V dropped 6 bases and J dropped 6 bases, with 11 bases sitting between them. Written as DNA, the CDR3 is TGCAGCGTGATAGGGGGGCATGGCTACACCTTC. Translated: CSVIGGHGYTF.

The chain joins TRBV5-1 to TRBJ1-2; tentatively, D is TRBD1 (5 bases). V was clipped by 2 bases and J by 4 bases, with 15 bases between them. Germline V gene sequence: CDR1 SGHRS, CDR2 YFSETQ. The CDR3 sequence is 15 residues long. The CDR3 DNA sequence: TGCGCCAGCAGCTTAGGACCCGGGACGGGCTATGGCTACACCTTC. It is translated as CASSLGPGTGYGYTF.